The 8 T cell receptor beta chains below were found in one sample sequenced in a study of T cell responses to AZD1222 COVID-19 vaccine. Some clones are missing from TCRdb's copy, which holds only in-frame ones; the method was immunoSEQ multiplex PCR. The sample contains around 84,000 clones, around 89% of which appear only once. The input for sequencing was peripheral blood, taken on day 0 of AZD1222 vaccination. These receptors were collected from an adult in good health.

The gene calls are TRBV28 and TRBJ1-1; D unclear. The V end was cut by 2 bases, the J end by 2 bases, with 18 bases between. The CDR3 covers 17 residues. Germline CDR1 and CDR2: MDHEN and SYDVKM. CDR3 region: CASSLGMEWVKNTEAFF. The DNA of the CDR3 is TGTGCCAGCAGTTTAGGGATGGAATGGGTTAAAAACACTGAAGCTTTCTTT.

In regard to this clone: A read error may account for a junction end that differs from germline. V and J are TRBV29-1 and TRBJ2-3, with no clear D. Germline assignment: CDR1 SQVTM and CDR2 ANQGSEA. CDR3 size: 14 residues. In DNA, the CDR3 is TGCAGCGTGGAAGATTGGGTGTACACAGATACGCAGTATTTT. It encodes CSVEDWVYTDTQYF.

J is TRBJ2-3 and V is TRBV6-2 or TRBV6-3; perhaps D is TRBD1 or TRBD2 (5 bases each). The CDR3 totals 15 residues. The germline V and J ends were trimmed by 4 bases and 0 bases, with 11 bases remaining between them. Germline-derived CDR1 and CDR2 are MNHEY and SVGEGT. CDR3 coding DNA: TGTGCCAGCAGTTTAGTGGGGGAAAGCACAGATACGCAGTATTTT. It is translated as CASSLVGESTDTQYF.

The chain couples TRBV7-2 to TRBJ2-7; the D gene is possibly TRBD2 (6 bases). This CDR3 region has 12 residues. The germline V gene has CDR1 SGHTA and CDR2 FQGNSA. The V and J ends lost 6 bases and 7 bases respectively, with 13 bases between them. The CDR3 bases are TGTGCCAGCAGGCGGGACGGGCGGGAGCAGTACTTC. It specifies CASRRDGREQYF.

This clone was recorded a few times. The rearrangement joins TRBV28 to TRBJ2-5, with 12 positions matching TRBD1. The CDR3 has 17 amino acids. Germline loops: CDR1 MDHEN, CDR2 SYDVKM. J gave up 4 bases and V 3 bases, and 9 bases lay outside the gene matches. The CDR3 region is CASSFVAGTGGGETQYF. CDR3 DNA sequence: TGTGCCAGCAGTTTTGTGGCCGGGACAGGGGGCGGAGAGACCCAGTACTTC.

The V and J genes are TRBV2 and TRBJ2-4; D gene unclear. Germline CDR1 and CDR2: SNHLY and FYNNEI. CDR3 length: 14 amino acids. V lost 7 bases to trimming and J lost 3 bases, with 13 bases between them. CDR3 loop: CASTESPGKNIQYF. CDR3 nucleotides: TGTGCCAGCACCGAAAGCCCGGGCAAAAACATTCAGTACTTC. The full variable domain, with the rest looked up from reference TRBV2 and TRBJ2-4, is EPEVTQTPSHQVTQMGQEVILRCVPISNHLYFYWYRQILGQKVEFLVSFYNNEISEKSEIFDDQFSVERPDGSNFTLKIRSTKLEDSAMYFCASTESPGKNIQYFGAGTRLSVL.

This sequence joins TRBV4-2 and TRBJ2-3; possibly TRBD2 for D (5 bases). CDR3 size: 17 residues. Between the trimmed V and J ends, which lost 2 bases and 0 bases, there was a span of 15 bases. The germline gives CDR1 LGHNA, CDR2 YNFKEQ. The CDR3 spells CASSQLRGLLSTDTQYF. The DNA of the CDR3 is TGTGCCAGCAGCCAACTTCGGGGTCTCCTTAGCACAGATACGCAGTATTTT.

For this clone: It is unclear where the CDR3 begins or ends on the DNA, so no DNA is shown, and the CDR3 is as TCRdb lists it. The CDR3 sequence is CASSSSDRRYGYTF. The J gene is TRBJ1-2, the V gene TRBV28; the D segment call TRBD1 is taken from the table without a DNA check. The CDR3 spans 14 amino acids, including both terminal residues. Germline values: CDR1 MDHEN, CDR2 SYDVKM.